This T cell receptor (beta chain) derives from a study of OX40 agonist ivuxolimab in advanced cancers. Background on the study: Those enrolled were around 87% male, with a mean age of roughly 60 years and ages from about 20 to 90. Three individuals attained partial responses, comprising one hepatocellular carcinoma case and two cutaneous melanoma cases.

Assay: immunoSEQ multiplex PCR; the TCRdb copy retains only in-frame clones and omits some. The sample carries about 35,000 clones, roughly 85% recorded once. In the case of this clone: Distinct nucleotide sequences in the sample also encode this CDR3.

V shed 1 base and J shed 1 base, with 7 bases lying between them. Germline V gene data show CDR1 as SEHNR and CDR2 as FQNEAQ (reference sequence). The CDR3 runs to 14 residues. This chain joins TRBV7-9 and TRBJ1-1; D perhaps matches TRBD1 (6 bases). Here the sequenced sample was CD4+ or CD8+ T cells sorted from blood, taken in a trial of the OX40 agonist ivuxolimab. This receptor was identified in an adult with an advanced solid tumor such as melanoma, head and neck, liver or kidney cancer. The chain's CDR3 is CASSLVGGNTEAFF. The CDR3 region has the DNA TGTGCCAGCAGCTTAGTAGGGGGGAACACTGAAGCTTTCTTT.